This record covers a single T cell receptor (beta chain). What it recognizes is unknown. Documented time point: sample taken at primary tumor resection. There were 72 donors, all of them untreated patients with early-stage non-small cell lung cancer. Unsorted whole RNA from tumor, nontumor lung or frozen PBMC underwent sequencing. The data were taken from a study of spatial heterogeneity in lung cancer. General study findings and limits: In tumor T cells, estimated coverage reached 6% to 7% for alpha chains and approximately 13% for beta chains. Numbers of ubiquitous and regional expanded TCRs tracked ubiquitous and regional nonsynonymous mutation counts, respectively. Higher tumor mutation counts went along with higher counts of expanded intratumoral alpha and beta TCRs.

TCRdb analysed the 5' RACE reads with MiXCR anew, one entry per CDR3 protein. This table has around 7,700 distinct CDR3 sequences, roughly a tenth appearing once. Specimen: lung tumor tissue, collected at surgery. This receptor was obtained from a male donor with early-stage non-small cell lung cancer.

CDR3 region: CASSTRQGVQTNEKLFF. The DNA for the CDR3 is TGTGCCAGCAGCACTCGACAGGGGGTACAAACTAATGAAAAACTGTTTTTT. The J gene is TRBJ1-4, the V gene TRBV4-2; 9 nucleotides match TRBD1. Per the germline V gene, CDR1 is LGHNA and CDR2 is YNFKEQ. The CDR3 consists of 17 residues. With 5 bases clipped from V and 1 base from J, the junction kept 8 bases outside the gene matches.